These T cell receptor beta chains were read from a single sample in a study of T cells after yellow fever vaccination. TCRdb re-called the 5' RACE reads through MiXCR, storing one row per CDR3 protein. The sample records a few hundred thousand distinct CDR3 sequences, roughly 3.5% being singletons. The sequencing here drew on PBMCs, taken on the day of the yellow fever booster vaccination. The source is a man in his late teens or twenties who received the YFV17D yellow fever vaccine. Both conserved end residues are part of each CDR3. The order of the fields is V gene, J gene, D gene, CDR3 length, clone size, CDR3 DNA, CDR3 protein. A D gene is named only where the DNA matches it firmly. Clone size is shown for a subset of rows, as once, few, many or a class of expanded clone.

>TRBV4-2|TRBJ1-1|NA|14|many
TGTGCCAGCAGCCAAGGTCCGGGGAACACTGAAGCTTTCTTT
CASSQGPGNTEAFF
>TRBV10-3|TRBJ1-3|NA|12|many
TGTGCCATCGGTATATCTGGAAACACCATATATTTT
CAIGISGNTIYF
>TRBV28|TRBJ1-1|TRBD1|18|few
TGTGCCAGCAGTTCGCACGGGACAGGGTGGGGTATGGGCACTGAAGCTTTCTTT
CASSSHGTGWGMGTEAFF
>TRBV7-9|TRBJ2-2|NA|16|many
TGTGCCAGCAGGCGAAGAGCTGGGTCGAACACCGGGGAGCTGTTTTTT
CASRRRAGSNTGELFF
>TRBV29-1|TRBJ2-5|NA|15|NA
TGCAGCGTTGAAGACAGGGTAGGAGTACGAGAGACCCAGTACTTC
CSVEDRVGVRETQYF
>TRBV12-3/TRBV12-4|TRBJ2-3|NA|15|many
TGTGCCAGCAGTTCGGACTGGACCCCCACAGATACGCAGTATTTT
CASSSDWTPTDTQYF
>TRBV2|TRBJ2-3|NA|14|few
TGTGCCAGCAGAGTGGGCCCTAGCACAGATACGCAGTATTTT
CASRVGPSTDTQYF
>TRBV9|TRBJ2-1|NA|13|NA
TGTGCCAGCAGCGTAGGAGCAAACAATGAGCAGTTCTTC
CASSVGANNEQFF
>TRBV5-1|TRBJ1-1|NA|15|many
TGCGCCAGCAGCTTGGCCCTTAGCCCGAACACTGAAGCTTTCTTT
CASSLALSPNTEAFF
>TRBV5-1|TRBJ2-5|NA|14|many
TGCGCCAGCAGCTTTTCGGCAGGGGGGGAGACCCAGTACTTC
CASSFSAGGETQYF
>TRBV25-1|TRBJ1-4|NA|16|few
TGTGCCAGCAGTGAGGGAAGTTGGAGGGGCTCCGAAAAACTGTTTTTT
CASSEGSWRGSEKLFF
>TRBV5-4|TRBJ2-5|TRBD2|18|few
TGTGCCAGCAGTCCCAAGCCCGGGGGGTTGTTGGGGGGAGAGACCCAGTACTTC
CASSPKPGGLLGGETQYF
>TRBV2|TRBJ1-1|NA|11|NA
TGTGCCAGCAGCGTAGGTGGGGAAGCTTTCTTT
CASSVGGEAFF
>TRBV5-1|TRBJ1-1|TRBD1|15|many
TGCGCCAGCAGCTTTCCGGGACAGGGGGCTGCCGAAGCTTTCTTT
CASSFPGQGAAEAFF
>TRBV7-9|TRBJ2-6|NA|16|few
TGTGCCAGCAGACCGGGACGAAGCTCTGGGGCCAACGTCCTGACTTTC
CASRPGRSSGANVLTF
>TRBV7-9|TRBJ1-6|NA|17|many
TGTGCCAGCAGCCTACAGGGACATTCGGCGGGGAATTCACCCCTCCACTTT
CASSLQGHSAGNSPLHF
>TRBV5-1|TRBJ2-5|NA|17|NA
TGCGCCAGCAGCCGCGGCCTTGGGGACGGAGGCGGGGAGACCCAGTACTTC
CASSRGLGDGGGETQYF